The T cell receptor beta chain described here comes from a study of T cell changes during pregnancy in multiple sclerosis. This CDR3 comprises 14 residues. J gave up 11 bases and V 0 bases, and 6 bases lay outside the gene matches. CDR1 ENHRY and CDR2 SYGVKD come from the germline V gene. Data came from immunoSEQ multiplex PCR; TCRdb stores just in-frame clones and leaves some out. The table lists roughly 110,000 clones, 75% to 95% of them singletons. The clonotype was recovered from a female donor with multiple sclerosis, enrolled in a pregnancy study. The sequences come from peripheral blood, collected before pregnancy. This rearrangement joins TRBV10-3 to TRBJ1-2; TRBD1 agrees at 10 bases. The CDR3 loop is CAISESGTGALYTF. In DNA, the CDR3 is TGTGCCATCAGTGAGTCCGGGACAGGGGCGCTGTACACCTTC.